Shown below are 8 T cell receptor beta chains from a single sample sequenced in a study of somatic mutations in cytotoxic T cells in rheumatoid arthritis. The data were produced by immunoSEQ multiplex PCR, yet TCRdb's version contains in-frame clones alone and is incomplete. Of 15,000 to 20,000 clones in the sample, around 82% were seen once. The sequenced sample consisted of CD8+ T cells sorted from blood. The receptors stem from a woman between 45 and 60 years old with rheumatoid arthritis.

The chain carries TRBV30 and TRBJ1-2; unclear D gene. Germline lookup yields CDR1 GTSNPN and CDR2 SVGIG (reference sequence). The CDR3 totals 15 residues. Trimming took off 0 bases at V and 2 bases at J, with 13 bases between the two ends. The DNA of the CDR3 is TGTGCCTGGAGTGTCTGGGGAGGGAAAAACTATGGCTACACCTTC. This gives the protein CAWSVWGGKNYGYTF.

This chain uses TRBV7-5 with TRBJ1-5; the table's D gene call, TRBD1, was not cross checked with the DNA. TRBV7-5 is a pseudogene segment. This CDR3 is built from 17 residues. CDR3 coding DNA: TGTGTCAGAAGCTTAGGCGGTGACAGTTATAGCAATCAGCCCCAGCATTTT. This translates into CVRSLGGDSYSNQPQHF.

In this sample, this clone turned up a few times. This rearrangement joins TRBV21-1 to TRBJ2-2; no check of the table's D call, TRBD2, against the DNA was made. TRBV21-1 counts as a pseudogene. The CDR3 spans 12 residues. CDR3 loop: CASTYGRGELFF. DNA for the CDR3: TGTGCCAGCACCTATGGGAGGGGGGAGCTGTTTTTT.

The J gene is TRBJ1-1, the V gene TRBV28; D remains ambiguous. This CDR3 is built from 12 residues. Germline values: CDR1 MDHEN, CDR2 SYDVKM. Between the trimmed V and J ends, which lost 3 bases and 5 bases, there was a span of 7 bases. The CDR3 nucleotides are TGTGCCAGCAGTTTTTATCGTACTGAAGCTTTCTTT. Amino acids: CASSFYRTEAFF.

This clone has more than one count but fewer than ten. The chain employs TRBV6-1 and TRBJ2-1; D perhaps matches TRBD2 (6 bases). Germline lookup yields CDR1 MNHNS and CDR2 SASEGT. Deletions cut 6 bases from V and 8 bases from J, with 20 bases between. CDR3 size: 15 residues. This CDR3 reads CASRAWTTRQDEQFF. The DNA of the CDR3 is TGTGCCAGCAGAGCCTGGACTACCCGGCAGGATGAGCAGTTCTTC.

The chain has TRBV4-1 and TRBJ1-3; no firm D call. The CDR3 totals 15 residues. The V gene lost 1 base and the J gene lost 0 bases, with 7 bases spanning the gap. Germline assignment: CDR1 MGHRA and CDR2 YSYEKL. The CDR3 nucleotides read TGCGCCAGCAGCCAAGTGGCGGACTCTGGAAACACCATATATTTT. It encodes CASSQVADSGNTIYF.

The chain combines TRBV2 with TRBJ2-7; 7 bases align to TRBD1. The V segment lost 6 bases and the J segment 3 bases; nucleotides outside the gene matches: 8. CDR1 is SNHLY and CDR2 is FYNNEI in the germline V gene. The CDR3 contains 14 residues. In DNA, the CDR3 is TGTGCCAGCAGCTCAAAGAGGACAGGCTACGAGCAGTACTTC. Amino acids: CASSSKRTGYEQYF.

This chain uses TRBV25-1 with TRBJ2-3; D is unresolved. Between the trimmed V and J ends, which lost 1 base and 2 bases, there was a span of 10 bases. CDR3 length: 15 amino acids. Germline V gene data show CDR1 as MGHDK and CDR2 as SYGVNS. DNA for the CDR3: TGTGCCAGCAGTGAATTTTATGACACCACAGATACGCAGTATTTT. It is translated as CASSEFYDTTDTQYF. Full variable domain (rest looked up from reference TRBV25-1 and TRBJ2-3): EADIYQTPRYLVIGTGKKITLECSQTMGHDKMYWYQQDPGMELHLIHYSYGVNSTEKGDLSSESTVSRIRTEHFPLTLESARPSHTSQYLCASSEFYDTTDTQYFGPGTRLTVL.